This T cell receptor (beta chain) was sequenced during a study of blood T cell repertoires in COVID-19. Study-wide context: Sites across the United States, Italy and Spain contributed samples from acute and convalescent COVID-19. Sources were T cells, B-cell-depleted T cells, or PBMCs; the material itself was cDNA or gDNA.

In the source study's methods: Reference gene primers were amplified, and this amplification served to estimate nucleated cell counts. The protocol was immunoSEQ multiplex PCR, while the TCRdb copy is restricted to in-frame clones and leaves out a portion. The DNA was the basis for D and trimming; V, J and clone size are from that table. Among tens of thousands of clones listed, 84% were seen once. Germline assignment: CDR1 MDHEN and CDR2 SYDVKM. Trimming shortened V by 2 bases and J by 7 bases, and 14 bases separated the two germline ends. The CDR3 has 15 amino acids. The TCR originated in a man aged 50 or older with acute or convalescent COVID-19. The V and J genes are TRBV28 and TRBJ1-4; a weak D match, TRBD1 (6 bases). The sample consisted of peripheral blood. Here the CDR3 DNA reads TGTGCCAGCAGTTTACCACAGGGTCGGGGTGAAAAACTGTTTTTT. It yields the protein CASSLPQGRGEKLFF.